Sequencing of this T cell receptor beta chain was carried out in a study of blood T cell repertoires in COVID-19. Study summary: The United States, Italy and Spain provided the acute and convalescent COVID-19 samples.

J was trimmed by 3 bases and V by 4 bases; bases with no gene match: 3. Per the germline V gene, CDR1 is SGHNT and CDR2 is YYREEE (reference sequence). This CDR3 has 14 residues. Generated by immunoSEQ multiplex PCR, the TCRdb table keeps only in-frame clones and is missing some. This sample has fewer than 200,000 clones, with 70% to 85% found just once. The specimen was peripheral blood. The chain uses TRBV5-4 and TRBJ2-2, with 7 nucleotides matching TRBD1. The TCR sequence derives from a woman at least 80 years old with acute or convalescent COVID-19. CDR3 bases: TGTGCCAGCAGCGCGGACAGGTACACCGGGGAGCTGTTTTTT. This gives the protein CASSADRYTGELFF.